The 18 T cell receptor beta chains below all came from one sample that was sequenced in a study of T-cell reconstitution after alpha-beta-depleted transplantation in children. The authors prepared the TCRbeta library with unique molecular identifiers. From the PCR reads, TCRdb called clonotypes with MiXCR, one entry per CDR3 protein. The sample lists about 190,000 distinct CDR3 sequences; 11% were seen once. The sample in question was PBMCs, obtained before TCRalphabeta/CD19-depleted stem cell transplant. The source is a boy aged 2 to 10 with acute myeloid leukemia, due to receive a stem cell transplant.

This clonotype has ten or more counts. The DNA of the CDR3 is TGTGCCAGCAGTCTGACAGGGTACGGCACAGATACGCAGTATTTT. Translated, it gives CASSLTGYGTDTQYF. The chain links TRBV28 to TRBJ2-3; 7 bases align to TRBD1. The V gene's germline CDR1 is MDHEN and CDR2 SYDVKM. CDR3 length: 15 amino acids. Germline trimming cut 5 bases from V and 1 base from J; bases unmatched to any gene: 6.

This clonotype was counted at least ten times. The gene calls are TRBV12-3 or TRBV12-4 and TRBJ1-4, with D possibly matching TRBD1 (5 bases). The CDR3 runs 15 residues. V gave up 6 bases and J gave up 8 bases, with 19 bases separating them. CDR3 DNA: TGTGCCAGCAGAGATTCCGGGACGTGGCCCGAAAAACTGTTTTTT. Amino acid sequence: CASRDSGTWPEKLFF.

This clonotype appeared many times. The genes are TRBV5-1 and TRBJ2-7; a weak D match, TRBD2 (5 bases). The CDR3 sequence is 15 residues long. The germline V gene has CDR1 SGHRS and CDR2 YFSETQ. V was trimmed by 4 bases and J by 7 bases, leaving 21 bases between them. The CDR3 sequence is CASSTSAGLRWEQYF. The CDR3 DNA follows: TGCGCCAGCAGCACCTCGGCGGGCCTCCGTTGGGAGCAGTACTTC.

Ten or more counts support this clonotype. The genes are TRBV27 and TRBJ2-7; the D is unclear. The CDR3 is 13 amino acids. The V gene lost 2 bases and the J gene lost 1 base, with 6 bases spanning the gap. Germline-derived CDR1 and CDR2 are MNHEY and SMNVEV (reference sequence). CDR3 in DNA: TGTGCCAGCAGTTTAAGTGAATCCTACGAGCAGTACTTC. Translating it yields CASSLSESYEQYF.

This clonotype appeared many times. V is TRBV12-3 or TRBV12-4 and J is TRBJ1-5, with D possibly TRBD1 on 5 matching bases. This CDR3 comprises 12 residues. V lost 6 bases to trimming and J lost 7 bases, with 10 bases between them. The CDR3 DNA follows: TGTGCCAGCAGGACCCAGGGCCAGCCCCAGCATTTT. Residues: CASRTQGQPQHF.

This clonotype came up many times. This chain connects TRBV6-1 to TRBJ1-1, with 7 bases fitting TRBD1. This CDR3 comprises 13 residues. Trimming removed 5 bases from V and 3 bases from J; junction bases left unmatched: 3. Germline V CDR1 and CDR2: MNHNS, SASEGT. For the CDR3, the DNA is TGTGCCAGCAGTCAAGACAGGGACACTGAAGCTTTCTTT. Translated: CASSQDRDTEAFF.

This clonotype was counted ten times or more. The V and J genes are TRBV6-2 or TRBV6-3 and TRBJ1-1; no reliable D call. The V gene lost 4 bases and the J gene lost 4 bases, with 10 bases spanning the gap. Looked up from germline, CDR1 is MNHEY and CDR2 is SVGEGT. The length of the CDR3 is 13 residues. The CDR3 DNA reads as TGTGCCAGCAGTTTCGCCGCGTTCACTGAAGCTTTCTTT. It encodes CASSFAAFTEAFF.

This clonotype was observed many times. The genes are TRBV12-3 or TRBV12-4 and TRBJ2-1, with 9 bases that match TRBD2. Germline trimming cut 7 bases from V and 8 bases from J; bases unmatched to any gene: 15. The CDR3 extends over 16 amino acids. The CDR3 protein is CASIRAAGGPGDEQFF. In DNA form, the CDR3 reads TGTGCCAGCATTCGGGCGGCGGGAGGGCCCGGGGATGAGCAGTTCTTC.

Many counts were recorded for this clonotype. The V and J genes are TRBV20-1 and TRBJ2-1; 10 nucleotides agree with TRBD2. This CDR3 is built from 15 residues. The trim removed 4 bases at V and 4 bases at J, leaving 7 bases unmatched. Germline assignment: CDR1 DFQATT and CDR2 SNEGSKA (reference sequence). CDR3 DNA sequence: TGCAGTGCTATAGCCCAGCGGGAGGGTTACAATGAGCAGTTCTTC. Protein product: CSAIAQREGYNEQFF.

V and J are TRBV6-5 and TRBJ1-1; D perhaps matches TRBD1 (6 bases). V lost 2 bases to trimming and J lost 0 bases, with 13 bases between them. The CDR3 is 16 amino acids. Germline lookup yields CDR1 MNHEY and CDR2 SVGAGI. The CDR3 DNA reads as TGTGCCAGCAGTTACCCGGAAGGGGGTATGAACACTGAAGCTTTCTTT. This encodes CASSYPEGGMNTEAFF.

The chain employs TRBV10-1 and TRBJ2-1; D is unclear. CDR1 is WNHNN and CDR2 is SYGVQD in the germline V gene (reference sequence). This CDR3 has 13 residues. Trimming shortened V by 2 bases and J by 2 bases, and 4 bases separated the two germline ends. The CDR3 region has the DNA TGCGCCAGCAGTGAGGGTCCCTACAATGAGCAGTTCTTC. This gives the protein CASSEGPYNEQFF.

This clonotype was seen many times. The rearrangement links TRBV12-3 or TRBV12-4 to TRBJ2-3, with D perhaps being TRBD1 or TRBD2 (6 bases each). This CDR3 is 13 amino acids long. Trimming took 10 bases from V and 2 from J, leaving 13 bases between them. The CDR3: CAIPGATTDTQYF. The DNA of the CDR3 is TGTGCCATACCGGGGGCCACCACAGATACGCAGTATTTT.

This clonotype was recorded many times. This chain joins TRBV20-1 and TRBJ1-5; D gene uncertain. The CDR3 is 12 amino acids. In germline, CDR1 is DFQATT, CDR2 SNEGSKA (reference sequence). V lost 3 bases and J 8 bases, leaving 11 bases between the germline ends. The CDR3: CSARGPAKPQHF. CDR3 nucleotide sequence: TGCAGTGCTAGGGGCCCCGCGAAGCCCCAGCATTTT.

This clonotype has at least ten counts. The rearrangement uses TRBV10-3 and TRBJ2-5; D gene ambiguous. The CDR3 totals 14 residues. CDR1 and CDR2 (germline): ENHRY, SYGVKD. Between the trimmed V and J ends, which lost 0 bases and 2 bases, there was a span of 7 bases. This chain's CDR3 is CAISESQAQETQYF. In nucleotides, the CDR3 is TGTGCCATCAGTGAGTCCCAGGCTCAAGAGACCCAGTACTTC.

The chain has TRBV5-4 and TRBJ1-1; D is unclear. This CDR3 region has 15 residues. CDR1 is SGHNT and CDR2 is YYREEE in the germline V gene (reference sequence). V was cut by 3 bases and J by 1 base, with 13 bases left in between. In DNA, the CDR3 is TGTGCCAGCAGCTCGGCTGGCGAGGGGAACACTGAAGCTTTCTTT. It yields the protein CASSSAGEGNTEAFF.

The V gene is TRBV7-9, the J gene TRBJ2-2; D gene ambiguous. The germline gives CDR1 SEHNR, CDR2 FQNEAQ (reference sequence). This CDR3 has 15 residues. Trimming took 6 bases from V and 0 from J, leaving 11 bases between them. The CDR3 reads CASSLTPANTGELFF. Written as DNA, the CDR3 is TGTGCCAGCAGTCTGACACCCGCGAACACCGGGGAGCTGTTTTTT.

This clonotype has at least ten counts. The chain joins TRBV29-1 to TRBJ1-1; weak D call: TRBD1 (5 bases). Germline assignment: CDR1 SQVTM and CDR2 ANQGSEA. The CDR3 is 13 residues long. The V and J ends lost 1 base and 4 bases respectively, with 10 bases between them. CDR3 in amino acids: CSVEGGQFTEAFF. CDR3 DNA sequence: TGCAGCGTTGAAGGGGGCCAGTTCACTGAAGCTTTCTTT.

This clonotype was observed at least ten times. V is TRBV5-1 and J is TRBJ1-1; a possible D gene is TRBD1 (6 bases). The CDR3 runs to 15 residues. CDR1 is SGHRS, CDR2 YFSETQ, per germline. V was pared by 4 bases and J by 2 bases, with 15 bases between. The CDR3 reads CASSTPGAPNTEAFF. CDR3 DNA: TGCGCCAGCAGCACCCCAGGGGCCCCCAACACTGAAGCTTTCTTT.